These T cell receptor beta chains were read from a single sample in a study of cytomegalovirus exposure and HLA in healthy donors. Method: immunoSEQ multiplex PCR; TCRdb's copy keeps in-frame clones and lacks some. Of some 150,000 clones listed, over 60% were seen once; the top ten hold 0.66%. Sequenced material: PBMCs. These receptors all stem from a male donor in good health and CMV-seronegative. Both conserved end residues are part of each CDR3. The D gene is left open where the match is weak. Only part of the rows carry a size: once, few, many, or a class if the clone is expanded.

TRBJ2-7,few,TRBV5-6,TRBD2,TGTGCCAGCAGCTTTTTTAGCGGGAGAGGGACCTACGAGCAGTACTTC,CASSFFSGRGTYEQYF
TRBJ1-2,-,TRBV19,TRBD1,TGTGCCATCAGGGCCCCCGGGACAGGGCTAGGGGGCTACACCTTC,CAIRAPGTGLGGYTF
TRBJ1-1,-,TRBV5-4,-,TGTGCCAGCAGCCTGAGCGCCCTCAAAGGAGGAGCTTTCTTT,CASSLSALKGGAFF
TRBJ1-2,-,TRBV6-5,-,TGTGCCAGCAGTGAGAACGGTAACTATGGCTACACCTTC,CASSENGNYGYTF
TRBJ1-2,-,TRBV4-1,TRBD1,TGCGCCAGCAGCCAAGAGGGCCTCCGGGACAGGGACTATGGCTACACCTTC,CASSQEGLRDRDYGYTF
TRBJ2-7,few,TRBV4-1,TRBD2,TGCGCCAGCAGCCAAGATCTTAGCCTAGCGGGTCTCTCCTACGAGCAGTACTTC,CASSQDLSLAGLSYEQYF
TRBJ2-5,-,TRBV11-2,TRBD2,TGTGCCAGCAGCTTAGGGGGTAACCCTAGCGGGGGCCGGGAGACCCAGTACTTC,CASSLGGNPSGGRETQYF
TRBJ1-1,-,TRBV9,-,TGTGCCAGCAGCCTTGGTTGGGGAGTGAACACTGAAGCTTTCTTT,CASSLGWGVNTEAFF
TRBJ2-5,-,TRBV5-4,TRBD1,TGTGCCAGCAGCTTGGGGTCCCGGGACAGGGTGGGGGAGACCCAGTACTTC,CASSLGSRDRVGETQYF
TRBJ1-1,-,TRBV30,TRBD1,TGTGCCTGGAGGGGTAGGGGGCGGGACACTGAAGCTTTCTTT,CAWRGRGRDTEAFF
TRBJ1-3,-,TRBV6-5,-,TGTGCCAGCAGTTACAATTCAGGGGTTGGAAACACCATATATTTT,CASSYNSGVGNTIYF
TRBJ1-5,once,TRBV2,-,TGTGCCAGCAGTGCTTGGACAGCGGAGGATCAGCCCCAGCATTTT,CASSAWTAEDQPQHF
TRBJ1-4,-,TRBV5-4,TRBD1,TGTGCCAGCAGCTACTGGACAGGGAGTAATGAAAAACTGTTTTTT,CASSYWTGSNEKLFF
TRBJ1-5,-,TRBV19,TRBD1,TGTGCCAGTTCCGGGACAGGGCTGCAGCCCCAGCATTTT,CASSGTGLQPQHF
TRBJ2-7,-,TRBV4-3,-,TGCGCCAGCAGCCCCGTTCCCGGCTACGAGCAGTACTTC,CASSPVPGYEQYF
TRBJ2-2,-,TRBV5-1,-,TGCGCCAGCAGCTTGGGGGGGCAGTACACCGGGGAGCTGTTTTTT,CASSLGGQYTGELFF
TRBJ1-2,few,TRBV7-9,-,TGTGCCAGCAGCTTAGGTCCACCGCACAATGGCTCCACCTTC,CASSLGPPHNGSTF